This passage covers 9 T cell receptor beta chains from one sample sequenced in a study of blood T cell repertoires in COVID-19. Clones were sequenced by immunoSEQ multiplex PCR, and TCRdb holds only the in-frame ones, with some missing. This sample has tens of thousands of clones, with approximately 89% found just once. Sequencing used peripheral blood. All receptors come from a human donor in a cohort sampled during active COVID-19.

The gene calls are TRBV6-1 and TRBJ1-2, with 7 nucleotides matching TRBD1. The CDR3 spans 13 residues. The germline V gene has CDR1 MNHNS and CDR2 SASEGT. The ends lost 2 bases at V and 6 bases at J; junction bases unmatched: 3. Written as DNA, the CDR3 is TGTGCCAGCAGTGAATCGCAGGGGGATGGCTACACCTTC. This encodes CASSESQGDGYTF.

The rearrangement uses TRBV29-1 and TRBJ1-5; 8 bases are a match to TRBD1. The CDR3 extends over 14 amino acids. Germline CDR1 is SQVTM and CDR2 is ANQGSEA. The V gene end was trimmed by 7 bases and the J gene end by 6 bases; junction bases not matched to a gene: 11. The CDR3 DNA reads TGCAGCGCCCGAGGGCAGGGGGCGGGTCAGCCCCAGCATTTT. Translating gives CSARGQGAGQPQHF.

This clone has only one observation. V is TRBV7-9 and J is TRBJ1-5, with 10 bases fitting TRBD1. V lost 6 bases to trimming and J lost 5 bases; unmatched junction nucleotides: 7. CDR1 SEHNR and CDR2 FQNEAQ come from the germline V gene (reference sequence). This CDR3 spans 15 amino acids. This chain's CDR3 is CASSPGTGVDQPQHF. As DNA, the CDR3 is TGTGCCAGCAGTCCCGGGACAGGGGTCGATCAGCCCCAGCATTTT. The full variable domain, completed using reference TRBV7-9 and TRBJ1-5, is DTGVSQNPRHKITKRGQNVTFRCDPISEHNRLYWYRQTLGQGPEFLTYFQNEAQLEKSRLLSDRFSAERPKGSFSTLEIQRTEQGDSAMYLCASSPGTGVDQPQHFGDGTRLSIL.

The chain is built from TRBV28 and TRBJ2-7, with 9 bases identical to TRBD2. The CDR3 loop spans 20 amino acids. V lost 4 bases, J lost 0 bases, and 19 bases stayed unmatched. Germline CDR1 MDHEN, CDR2 SYDVKM. The CDR3 sequence: CASSYVPYIDSGSGSYEQYF. CDR3 coding DNA: TGTGCCAGCAGTTATGTGCCCTATATTGATAGCGGGAGCGGCTCCTACGAGCAGTACTTC.

This clone appeared a few times. The rearrangement uses TRBV24-1 and TRBJ1-2; possible D gene TRBD1, 5 bases. Germline lookup yields CDR1 KGHDR and CDR2 SFDVKD. This CDR3 is built from 15 residues. Trimming removed 5 bases from V and 4 bases from J, with 16 bases in between. The CDR3 region has the DNA TGTGCCACCAGTGGGGTCAGGGAGGAGAGCTATGGCTACACCTTC. Protein: CATSGVREESYGYTF.

The rearrangement links TRBV18 to TRBJ2-7; TRBD1 matches 10 bases. The germline CDR1 and CDR2 sequences are KGHSH and LQKENI. Trimming took 2 bases from V and 5 from J; bases not matched to a gene: 3. The length of the CDR3 is 14 residues. The CDR3 nucleotides read TGTGCCAGCTCACCAGGGACAGGGGATCACGAGCAGTACTTC. Protein product: CASSPGTGDHEQYF. The whole variable domain, remainder taken from reference TRBV18 and TRBJ2-7, is NAGVMQNPRHLVRRRGQEARLRCSPMKGHSHVYWYRQLPEEGLKFMVYLQKENIIDESGMPKERFSAEFPKEGPSILRIQQVVRGDSAAYFCASSPGTGDHEQYFGPGTRLTVT.

V and J are TRBV5-6 and TRBJ2-7; 14 bases are shared with TRBD2. The ends lost 4 bases at V and 11 bases at J; junction bases unmatched: 11. This CDR3 has 15 residues. In germline, CDR1 is SGHDT, CDR2 YYEEEE. DNA of the CDR3: TGTGCCAGCAGCCGAAACCGACTAGCGGGGGGGCTAGAGTACTTC. Protein sequence: CASSRNRLAGGLEYF.

This chain links TRBV29-1 with TRBJ2-1; D is possibly TRBD1 (6 bases). This CDR3 region has 14 residues. Germline assignment: CDR1 SQVTM and CDR2 ANQGSEA. Between the trimmed V and J ends, which lost 6 bases and 7 bases, there was a span of 19 bases. CDR3 region: CSVVPRGGVNEQFF. CDR3 DNA: TGCAGCGTGGTTCCTAGAGGGGGAGTGAATGAGCAGTTCTTC.

The chain joins TRBV7-9 to TRBJ2-7; no reliable D call. Germline V gene sequence: CDR1 SEHNR, CDR2 FQNEAQ (reference sequence). The CDR3 runs to 14 residues. Trimming took off 0 bases at V and 2 bases at J, with 8 bases between the two ends. This chain's CDR3 is CASSLAGLTYEQYF. The DNA of the CDR3 is TGTGCCAGCAGCTTAGCGGGCCTGACCTACGAGCAGTACTTC.